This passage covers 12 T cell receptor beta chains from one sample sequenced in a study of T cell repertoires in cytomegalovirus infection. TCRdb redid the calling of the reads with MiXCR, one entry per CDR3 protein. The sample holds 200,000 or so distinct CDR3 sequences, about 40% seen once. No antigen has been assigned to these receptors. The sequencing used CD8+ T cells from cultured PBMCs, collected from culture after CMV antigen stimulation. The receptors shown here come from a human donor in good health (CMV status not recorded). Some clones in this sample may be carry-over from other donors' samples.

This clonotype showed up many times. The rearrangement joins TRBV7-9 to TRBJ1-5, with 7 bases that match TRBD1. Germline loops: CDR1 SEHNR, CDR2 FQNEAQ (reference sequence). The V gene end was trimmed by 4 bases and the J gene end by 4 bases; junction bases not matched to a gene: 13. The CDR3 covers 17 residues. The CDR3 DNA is TGTGCCAGCAGCTCCCGACCTGACAGGGCGGGAAATCAGCCCCAGCATTTT. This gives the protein CASSSRPDRAGNQPQHF.

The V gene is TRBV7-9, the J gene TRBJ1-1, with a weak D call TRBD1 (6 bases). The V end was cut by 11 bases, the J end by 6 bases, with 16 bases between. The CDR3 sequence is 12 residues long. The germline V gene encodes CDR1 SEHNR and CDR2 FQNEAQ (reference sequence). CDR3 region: CAGGGGVSEAFF. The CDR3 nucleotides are TGTGCCGGGGGGGGGGGCGTCTCTGAAGCTTTCTTT.

CDR3 loop: CASSPTGEDEQFF. In DNA, the CDR3 is TGTGCCAGCAGTCCTACAGGGGAGGATGAGCAGTTCTTC. The chain carries TRBV28 and TRBJ2-1; a weak D match, TRBD1 (7 bases). The CDR3 covers 13 residues. Germline loops: CDR1 MDHEN, CDR2 SYDVKM. V shed 5 bases and J shed 8 bases, with 13 bases lying between them.

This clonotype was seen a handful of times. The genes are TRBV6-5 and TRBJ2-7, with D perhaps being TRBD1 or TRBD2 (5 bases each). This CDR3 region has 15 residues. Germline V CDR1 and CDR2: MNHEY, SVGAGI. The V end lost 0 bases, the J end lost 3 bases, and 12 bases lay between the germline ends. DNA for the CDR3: TGTGCCAGCAGTTACTCGAGGGACCCCAACTACGAGCAGTACTTC. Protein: CASSYSRDPNYEQYF.

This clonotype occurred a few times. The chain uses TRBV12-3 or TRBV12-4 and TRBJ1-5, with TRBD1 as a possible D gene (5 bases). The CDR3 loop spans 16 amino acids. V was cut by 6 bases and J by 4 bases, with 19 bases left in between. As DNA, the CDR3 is TGTGCCAGCAGCTCCTCTGCTGGGGGTCCAAATCAGCCCCAGCATTTT. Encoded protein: CASSSSAGGPNQPQHF.

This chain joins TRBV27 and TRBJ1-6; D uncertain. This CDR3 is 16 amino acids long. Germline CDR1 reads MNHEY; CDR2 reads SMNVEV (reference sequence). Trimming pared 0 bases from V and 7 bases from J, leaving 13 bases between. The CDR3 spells CASSLSRQRVNSPLHF. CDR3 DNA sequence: TGTGCCAGCAGTTTATCGCGTCAGAGGGTCAATTCACCCCTCCACTTT.

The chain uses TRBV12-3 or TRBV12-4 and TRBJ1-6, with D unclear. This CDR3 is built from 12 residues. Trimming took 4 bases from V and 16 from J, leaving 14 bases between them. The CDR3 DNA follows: TGTGCCAGCAGTTCCGGCTACCTGGGACTCCACTTT. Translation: CASSSGYLGLHF.

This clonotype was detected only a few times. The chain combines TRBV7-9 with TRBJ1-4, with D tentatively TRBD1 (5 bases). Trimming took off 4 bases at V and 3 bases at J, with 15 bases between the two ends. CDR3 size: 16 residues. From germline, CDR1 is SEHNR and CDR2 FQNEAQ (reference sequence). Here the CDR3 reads CASSSTGGTANEKLFF. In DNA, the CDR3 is TGTGCCAGCAGCTCCACTGGGGGGACTGCTAATGAAAAACTGTTTTTT.

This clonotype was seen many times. The CDR3 reads CASSSRQFSYNEQFF. DNA for the CDR3: TGTGCCAGCAGCTCGCGACAGTTCTCCTACAATGAGCAGTTCTTC. The chain recombines TRBV7-2 with TRBJ2-1; perhaps TRBD1 as D (5 bases). Per the germline V gene, CDR1 is SGHTA and CDR2 is FQGNSA. Trimming took off 4 bases at V and 0 bases at J, with 10 bases between the two ends. CDR3 length: 15 residues.

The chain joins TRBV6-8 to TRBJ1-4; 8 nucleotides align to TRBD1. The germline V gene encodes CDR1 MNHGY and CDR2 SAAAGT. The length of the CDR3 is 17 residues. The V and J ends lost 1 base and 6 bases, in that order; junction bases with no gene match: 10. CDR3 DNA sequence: TGTGCCAGCAGTTACTTCGGTCAGGGGGCGCTTGATGAAAAACTGTTTTTT. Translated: CASSYFGQGALDEKLFF.

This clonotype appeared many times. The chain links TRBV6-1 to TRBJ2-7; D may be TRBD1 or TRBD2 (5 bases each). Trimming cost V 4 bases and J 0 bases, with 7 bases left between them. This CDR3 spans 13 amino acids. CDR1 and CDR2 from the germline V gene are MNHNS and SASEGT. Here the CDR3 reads CASSGGSSYEQYF. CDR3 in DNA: TGTGCCAGCAGTGGGGGGAGCTCCTACGAGCAGTACTTC.

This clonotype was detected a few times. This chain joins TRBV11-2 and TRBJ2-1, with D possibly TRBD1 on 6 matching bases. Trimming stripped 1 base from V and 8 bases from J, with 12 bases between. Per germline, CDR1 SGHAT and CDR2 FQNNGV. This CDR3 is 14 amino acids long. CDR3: CASSLGGLVHEQFF. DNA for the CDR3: TGTGCCAGCAGCTTAGGGGGGCTCGTGCATGAGCAGTTCTTC.